Sequencing of this TCR beta chain was carried out in a study of blood T cell repertoires in COVID-19. In the study overall: The analysed material was cDNA or gDNA that came from T cells, B-cell-depleted T cells, or PBMCs.

As processed by the authors: From reference gene primer amplification, estimates of nucleated cell counts were derived. Only in-frame clones appear in the TCRdb table, and some are missing; sequencing was by immunoSEQ multiplex PCR. V and J calls and clone size are given by that table; D and trimming were obtained from the DNA. The sample records under 300,000 clones, approximately 90% being singletons. Assignment of participants to cohorts was predicated upon participant-reported clinical history. Recovered Cohort 3 donors showed two negative PCRs, clearance, or symptom resolution. This CDR3 comprises 11 residues. Trimming removed 7 bases from V and 5 bases from J, with 11 bases in between. Germline loops: CDR1 SQVTM, CDR2 ANQGSEA.

The sequenced sample consisted of PBMCs or T cells enriched from blood (not recorded which). The V call is TRBV29-1, the J call TRBJ2-5, with D unresolved. This receptor was obtained from a man aged 35-49 years who had recovered from COVID-19. DNA for the CDR3: TGCAGCGCCGGAGAGACCGAGACCCAGTACTTC. This translates into CSAGETETQYF.